Sequencing of this T cell receptor (beta chain) was carried out in a study of vaccination effects on CD4 cells after COVID-19. The overall study: Post-vaccine specimens arrived a median 72 days past the second dose. Notes on the study in general: Early post-infection timepoints were missing from the study, which also had few convalescent patients.

This clone is large by share. As yet, its antigen is unknown. Viral peptide pools were used in the ViraFEST assay to expand antigen-specific CD4+ T cells, and sequencing came afterward. Investigators separated out CD4+ T cells once 10 days of culture had passed. Each participant received a vaccine that was either BNT162b2 or mRNA-1273, given as two doses. Vaccinated participants had no history of SARS-CoV-2 infection and tested negative for nucleocapsid antibodies. On days 3 and 7, fresh IL-2 medium replaced half the medium. The V gene lost 5 bases and the J gene lost 2 bases, with 22 bases spanning the gap. This CDR3 region has 18 residues. In germline, CDR1 is SEHNR, CDR2 FQNEAQ (reference sequence). Sequencing used immunoSEQ multiplex PCR; TCRdb keeps in-frame clones, though not all of them. The repertoire holds about 15,000 clones, with roughly 75% as singletons.

The chain has TRBV7-9 and TRBJ1-3, with a possible D match to TRBD1 (5 bases). The sequence was collected from a human donor who received a COVID-19 vaccine. The source was CD4+ T cells from PBMCs cultured with HCoV-NL63 spike peptides, collected after COVID-19 vaccination. CDR3 protein: CASSPRTQSGSPGNTIYF. CDR3 nucleotide sequence: TGTGCCAGCAGCCCCCGGACCCAATCAGGGTCCCCTGGAAACACCATATATTTT.